This T cell receptor beta chain was profiled in a study of cytomegalovirus exposure and HLA in healthy donors. The PCR contained 60 Vbeta and 13 Jbeta primers. This table comes from immunoSEQ multiplex PCR, and its TCRdb copy is limited to in-frame clones, with some not included. The sample lists about 150,000 clones, approximately 85% occurring once. In germline, CDR1 is SGDLS, CDR2 YYNGEE. With 3 bases clipped from V and 4 bases from J, the junction kept 15 bases outside the gene matches. The CDR3 is 17 residues long. This clone was seen more than once but under ten times. This sequence joins TRBV9 and TRBJ1-2; 7 bases are shared with TRBD1. Sequencing input: PBMCs. This clonotype was obtained from a girl aged 5-17 years in good health and CMV-seropositive. The CDR3, as DNA: TGTGCCAGCAGCGGAGTACCCCCAGAAAGGGACAGCTATGGCTACACCTTC. Protein: CASSGVPPERDSYGYTF.